A single sample gave rise to the 17 T cell receptor beta chains below, sequenced in a study of shared clonotypes between healthy human individuals. Generated by immunoSEQ multiplex PCR, the TCRdb table keeps only in-frame clones and is missing some. The sample includes more than 400,000 clones, 95% to 97% of them seen just once. Sequencing was performed on naive CD4+ T cells sorted from blood. The subset denotes: CD45RA+ positively selected. The receptors were gathered from a woman aged 25 to 39 in good health.

V gene TRBV14 combines with J gene TRBJ2-3; 8 positions match TRBD1. V was clipped by 4 bases and J by 4 bases; unmatched bases: 7. Germline CDR1 reads SGHDN; CDR2 reads FVKESK. CDR3 length: 15 amino acids. Here the CDR3 DNA reads TGTGCCAGCAGCCCAAAAACACAGGGGGCAGATACGCAGTATTTT. This translates into CASSPKTQGADTQYF.

This chain connects TRBV5-1 to TRBJ1-1, with D perhaps matching TRBD1 (5 bases). With 0 bases removed from V and 1 base from J, the gap between germline ends came to 7 bases. CDR1 and CDR2 from the germline V gene are SGHRS and YFSETQ. The CDR3 contains 14 residues. The CDR3 here is CASSLVQENTEAFF. In DNA, the CDR3 is TGCGCCAGCAGCTTGGTACAGGAGAACACTGAAGCTTTCTTT.

V is TRBV7-9 and J is TRBJ2-1; 8 bases align to TRBD2. Per germline, CDR1 SEHNR and CDR2 FQNEAQ (reference sequence). V gave up 7 bases and J gave up 3 bases; unmatched junction bases: 5. The CDR3 spans 14 residues. The CDR3 DNA reads as TGTGCCAGCACCCCTAGCGGGCGCTACAATGAGCAGTTCTTC. This gives the protein CASTPSGRYNEQFF.

The chain has TRBV5-1 and TRBJ2-5, with D possibly matching TRBD2 (5 bases). The ends were cut back, 2 bases at V and 0 bases at J, with 11 bases in the middle. Germline CDR1 and CDR2: SGHRS and YFSETQ. The CDR3 runs 15 residues. The CDR3 coding sequence is TGCGCCAGCAGCTTTAGACCCGGGGACCAAGAGACCCAGTACTTC. Its protein product is CASSFRPGDQETQYF.

This clone was seen more than once but under ten times. This chain connects TRBV6-1 to TRBJ2-7; maybe TRBD1 (7 bases). V lost 6 bases and J lost 9, with 21 bases in between. Per the germline V gene, CDR1 is MNHNS and CDR2 is SASEGT. This CDR3 spans 14 amino acids. The CDR3 DNA reads as TGTGCCAGCAGGGTCACAGGGGACTCCCTTCGGCAGTACTTC. It encodes CASRVTGDSLRQYF.

The chain couples TRBV28 to TRBJ2-7, with 8 bases fitting TRBD2. CDR1 and CDR2 from the germline V gene are MDHEN and SYDVKM. V lost 10 bases to trimming and J lost 8 bases; unmatched junction nucleotides: 16. The CDR3 runs to 14 residues. The CDR3 nucleotides read TGTGCCACCTACCCAAGCGGGAGTGGGATGAAGCAGTACTTC. Protein: CATYPSGSGMKQYF.

The chain has TRBV28 and TRBJ2-7; 8 bases are a match to TRBD1. The CDR3 has 15 residues. Germline V gene data show CDR1 as MDHEN and CDR2 as SYDVKM. With 7 bases clipped from V and 4 bases from J, the junction kept 12 bases outside the gene matches. CDR3 amino acids: CASTPRTGQDYEQYF. CDR3 nucleotides: TGTGCCAGCACACCGAGGACAGGGCAAGATTACGAGCAGTACTTC.

The chain is built from TRBV7-2 and TRBJ2-7, with 7 bases fitting TRBD2. After removal of 5 bases from V and 5 bases from J, the junction contained 9 bases not matched to a gene. Germline CDR1 is SGHTA and CDR2 is FQGNSA. There are 14 residues in the CDR3. CDR3 bases: TGTGCCAGCAGCGTTAAGTCCCGGGGGGACGAGCAGTACTTC. Residues: CASSVKSRGDEQYF.

The chain carries TRBV11-3 and TRBJ2-7; D might be TRBD2 (6 bases). V was trimmed by 5 bases and J by 6 bases, leaving 11 bases between them. This CDR3 has 12 residues. Germline V gene data show CDR1 as SGHNT and CDR2 as YENEEA. The CDR3 DNA reads as TGTGCCAGCAGCCACCCCGGGGGCGAGCAGTACTTC. The encoded protein is CASSHPGGEQYF.

V is TRBV28 and J is TRBJ1-5, with D uncertain. There are 15 residues in the CDR3. Germline V gene data show CDR1 as MDHEN and CDR2 as SYDVKM. V was pared by 3 bases and J by 2 bases, with 11 bases between. The CDR3 DNA sequence: TGTGCCAGCAGTTTTCCCCCGGAGGGCAATCAGCCCCAGCATTTT. Its protein product is CASSFPPEGNQPQHF.

V gene TRBV28 combines with J gene TRBJ1-1, with D hard to call. The V gene's germline CDR1 is MDHEN and CDR2 SYDVKM. There are 11 residues in the CDR3. V shed 5 bases and J shed 6 bases, with 7 bases lying between them. The CDR3 sequence is CASSLGPEAFF. The CDR3 DNA sequence: TGTGCCAGCAGTCTTGGCCCTGAAGCTTTCTTT.

The genes are TRBV19 and TRBJ1-2; D is unresolved. The CDR3 loop spans 15 amino acids. The V and J ends lost 6 bases and 0 bases respectively, with 14 bases between them. CDR1 and CDR2 (germline): LNHDA, SQIVND (reference sequence). The CDR3, as DNA: TGTGCCAGTAGGCCGGGGATCAAAGCTAACTATGGCTACACCTTC. Translating it yields CASRPGIKANYGYTF.

This chain connects TRBV2 to TRBJ1-2; TRBD1 might be the D (6 bases). This CDR3 comprises 16 residues. The V and J ends lost 2 bases and 3 bases respectively, with 16 bases between them. Germline values: CDR1 SNHLY, CDR2 FYNNEI. For the CDR3, the DNA is TGTGCCAGCAGTGAACCGGGGGCGCTTTCTCACTATGGCTACACCTTC. It encodes CASSEPGALSHYGYTF.

The V and J genes are TRBV5-8 and TRBJ2-3; D is possibly TRBD2 (6 bases). Germline CDR1 SGHTS, CDR2 YDEGEE. The CDR3 has 15 amino acids. Trimming took 6 bases from V and 2 from J, leaving 16 bases between them. The CDR3 region is CASIQDGRTTDTQYF. The CDR3 DNA sequence: TGTGCCAGCATCCAGGATGGGAGGACCACAGATACGCAGTATTTT.

The rearrangement uses TRBV5-4 and TRBJ2-7; no clear D gene. Germline assignment: CDR1 SGHNT and CDR2 YYREEE (reference sequence). Trimming removed 3 bases at V and 0 bases at J, with 16 bases between. The CDR3 consists of 16 residues. CDR3 region: CASSSGWAASSYEQYF. The CDR3 DNA reads TGTGCCAGCAGCTCTGGTTGGGCCGCGAGCTCCTACGAGCAGTACTTC.

J is TRBJ2-7 and V is TRBV11-2, with 8 bases matching TRBD2. The CDR3 covers 17 residues. V gave up 6 bases and J gave up 3 bases; unmatched junction bases: 16. Looked up from germline, CDR1 is SGHAT and CDR2 is FQNNGV. DNA of the CDR3: TGTGCCAGCAGTAGACAGGCCCCGGGACTAGAGATCTACGAGCAGTACTTC. It specifies CASSRQAPGLEIYEQYF.

This clone occurred once. V gene TRBV4-2 combines with J gene TRBJ2-1, with TRBD2 matching over 10 bases. The V gene end was trimmed by 1 base and the J gene end by 6 bases; junction bases not matched to a gene: 3. Germline values: CDR1 LGHNA, CDR2 YNFKEQ. CDR3 length: 15 residues. CDR3 bases: TGTGCCAGCAGCCAAGGGACTAGCGGCAGCAATGAGCAGTTCTTC. Protein sequence: CASSQGTSGSNEQFF.